This T cell receptor (beta chain) was sequenced during a study of blood T cells in healthy people across ages. This clonotype was observed a few times. A second PCR of about 6 to 11 cycles used a sample-barcoded 5' primer and a J-beta primer mix. A single record per CDR3 protein comes from TCRdb applying MiXCR to the 5' RACE reads. Among hundreds of thousands of distinct CDR3 sequences listed, around 21% were seen once. Specimen: blood. This TCR was sampled from a man aged 65 to 85 in good health.

The CDR3 DNA reads as TGTGCCAGCAGCTTAACGGGCTTTCCCGCCGGGGAGCTGTTTTTT. It yields the protein CASSLTGFPAGELFF. The chain carries TRBV7-2 and TRBJ2-2; the D is unclear. V lost 2 bases and J lost 6, with 13 bases in between. The germline V gene has CDR1 SGHTA and CDR2 FQGNSA. This CDR3 region has 15 residues.